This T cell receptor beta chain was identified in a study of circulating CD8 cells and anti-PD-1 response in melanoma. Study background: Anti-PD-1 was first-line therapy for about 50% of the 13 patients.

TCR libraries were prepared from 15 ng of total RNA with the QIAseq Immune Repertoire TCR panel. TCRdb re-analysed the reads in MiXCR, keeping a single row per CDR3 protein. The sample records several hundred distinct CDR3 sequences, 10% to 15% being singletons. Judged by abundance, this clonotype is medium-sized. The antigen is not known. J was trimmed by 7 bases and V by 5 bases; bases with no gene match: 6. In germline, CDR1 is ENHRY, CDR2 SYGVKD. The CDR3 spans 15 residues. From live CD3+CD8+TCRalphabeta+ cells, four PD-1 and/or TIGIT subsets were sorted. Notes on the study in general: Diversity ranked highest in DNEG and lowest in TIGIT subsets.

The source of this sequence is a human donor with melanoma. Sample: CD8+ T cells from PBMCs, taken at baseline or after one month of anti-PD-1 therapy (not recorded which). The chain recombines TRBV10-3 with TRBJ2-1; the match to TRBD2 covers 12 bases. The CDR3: CAISRTSGEGNEQFF. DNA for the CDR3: TGTGCCATCAGTCGGACTAGCGGGGAGGGAAATGAGCAGTTCTTC.